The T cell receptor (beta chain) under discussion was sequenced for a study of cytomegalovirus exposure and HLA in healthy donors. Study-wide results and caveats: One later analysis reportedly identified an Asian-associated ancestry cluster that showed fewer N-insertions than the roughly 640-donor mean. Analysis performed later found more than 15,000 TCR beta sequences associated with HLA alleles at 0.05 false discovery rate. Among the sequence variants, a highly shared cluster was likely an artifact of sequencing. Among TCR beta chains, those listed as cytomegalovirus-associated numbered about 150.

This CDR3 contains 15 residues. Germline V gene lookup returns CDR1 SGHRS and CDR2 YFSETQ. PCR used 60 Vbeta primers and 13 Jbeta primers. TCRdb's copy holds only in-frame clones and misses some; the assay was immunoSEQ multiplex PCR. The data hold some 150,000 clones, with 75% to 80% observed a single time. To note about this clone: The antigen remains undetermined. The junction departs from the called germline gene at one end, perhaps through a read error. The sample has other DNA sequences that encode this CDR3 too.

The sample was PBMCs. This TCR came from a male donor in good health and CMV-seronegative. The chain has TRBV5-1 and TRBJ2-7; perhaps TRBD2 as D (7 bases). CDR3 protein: CASSSSYRDYYEQYF. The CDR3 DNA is TGTGCCAGCAGCTCGTCCTACAGGGACTACTACGAGCAGTACTTC.